The rows below give T cell receptor beta chains drawn from one sample of a study of blood T cell repertoires in COVID-19. Sequencing was performed with immunoSEQ multiplex PCR; in TCRdb, only in-frame clones are kept and a portion is missing. Of some 56,000 clones in the sample, approximately 80% were seen once. The material sequenced was peripheral blood. The receptors here all came from a woman over 75 with acute or convalescent COVID-19. The CDR3 runs from the conserved cysteine through the conserved F or W. Fields, in order: CDR3 protein, D gene, clone size, V gene, J gene. A D gene is named only where the DNA matches it firmly. Size is stated for part of the rows, as once, few or many counts, or as a class when the clone is expanded.

cdr3_aa: CASSQWGQGNQETQYF
d_call: TRBD1
clone_size: .
v_call: TRBV25-1
j_call: TRBJ2-5

cdr3_aa: CASSFYRATEAFF
d_call: .
clone_size: .
v_call: TRBV5-4
j_call: TRBJ1-1

cdr3_aa: CASSESRQGLGYTF
d_call: TRBD1
clone_size: .
v_call: TRBV10-2
j_call: TRBJ1-2

cdr3_aa: CASHFQGEREKLFF
d_call: .
clone_size: .
v_call: TRBV19
j_call: TRBJ1-4

cdr3_aa: CASGLAGGSYGYTF
d_call: TRBD1
clone_size: .
v_call: TRBV12-5
j_call: TRBJ1-2

cdr3_aa: CASRIETVRGEAFF
d_call: .
clone_size: .
v_call: TRBV19
j_call: TRBJ1-1

cdr3_aa: CASSPRGDGQETQYF
d_call: .
clone_size: .
v_call: TRBV5-4
j_call: TRBJ2-5

cdr3_aa: CASSPTPGLIEEKLFF
d_call: .
clone_size: few
v_call: TRBV19
j_call: TRBJ1-4

cdr3_aa: CASRFRGRGVGAFF
d_call: .
clone_size: once
v_call: TRBV12-2
j_call: TRBJ1-1

cdr3_aa: CASSLTGAGTDTQYF
d_call: TRBD1
clone_size: .
v_call: TRBV5-4
j_call: TRBJ2-3

cdr3_aa: CASSYSPGDSYEQYF
d_call: .
clone_size: .
v_call: TRBV6-5
j_call: TRBJ2-7

cdr3_aa: CASSFSPGTTDTQYF
d_call: .
clone_size: .
v_call: TRBV27
j_call: TRBJ2-3

cdr3_aa: CAISESGTGSTEAFF
d_call: TRBD1
clone_size: .
v_call: TRBV10-3
j_call: TRBJ1-1

cdr3_aa: CASSTRQGGGTDTQYF
d_call: .
clone_size: .
v_call: TRBV10-1
j_call: TRBJ2-3

cdr3_aa: CSGTDNEQFF
d_call: .
clone_size: .
v_call: TRBV20-1
j_call: TRBJ2-1

cdr3_aa: CASSLGRGAPDTQYF
d_call: TRBD2
clone_size: .
v_call: TRBV5-1
j_call: TRBJ2-3

cdr3_aa: CAWTTKGARGNQPQHF
d_call: TRBD1
clone_size: .
v_call: TRBV30
j_call: TRBJ1-5

cdr3_aa: CASSLATGVNEKLFF
d_call: .
clone_size: few
v_call: TRBV7-9
j_call: TRBJ1-4

cdr3_aa: CASSEYDWKGKLFF
d_call: .
clone_size: once
v_call: TRBV10-2
j_call: TRBJ1-4

cdr3_aa: CASSLQGISTEAFF
d_call: .
clone_size: .
v_call: TRBV5-1
j_call: TRBJ1-1

cdr3_aa: CATSVLGNRGKNIQYF
d_call: TRBD1
clone_size: .
v_call: TRBV15
j_call: TRBJ2-4

cdr3_aa: CASSQDTRLGGSDTQYF
d_call: .
clone_size: once
v_call: TRBV3-1/TRBV3-2
j_call: TRBJ2-3

cdr3_aa: CASRSRDSNQPQHF
d_call: .
clone_size: .
v_call: TRBV12-2
j_call: TRBJ1-5

cdr3_aa: CASSLYLRGGELFF
d_call: .
clone_size: .
v_call: TRBV14
j_call: TRBJ2-2

cdr3_aa: CASSLTTGSHSPLHF
d_call: TRBD1
clone_size: .
v_call: TRBV7-2
j_call: TRBJ1-6

cdr3_aa: CASRQGAGEKLFF
d_call: TRBD1
clone_size: .
v_call: TRBV6-5
j_call: TRBJ1-4

cdr3_aa: CASSPSRLRDYEQYF
d_call: .
clone_size: .
v_call: TRBV18
j_call: TRBJ2-7

cdr3_aa: CALQGKGNTIYF
d_call: TRBD1
clone_size: .
v_call: TRBV30
j_call: TRBJ1-3

cdr3_aa: CASSPGTNYEQYF
d_call: .
clone_size: .
v_call: TRBV18
j_call: TRBJ2-7

cdr3_aa: CASSPRGREPQHF
d_call: .
clone_size: .
v_call: TRBV19
j_call: TRBJ1-5

cdr3_aa: CASEAGVSSYNEQFF
d_call: TRBD2
clone_size: many
v_call: TRBV19
j_call: TRBJ2-1